This TCR beta chain appears in the sequencing data of a study of ipilimumab plus nivolumab after autologous stem cell transplantation. Produced via immunoSEQ multiplex PCR; TCRdb's table is partial and in-frame only. The sample has some 46,000 clones; about 88% are singletons. Checkpoint therapy with ipilimumab 1 mg/kg began 14 to 28 days after transplant. Sequenced material: PBMCs, taken in a trial of ipilimumab plus nivolumab as post-transplant consolidation. This TCR was sampled from a male donor with multiple myeloma.

CDR3 region: CASKHAGTGVFYEQYF. CDR3 sequence (DNA): TGTGCCAGCAAACACGCCGGGACAGGGGTTTTCTACGAGCAGTACTTC. The chain combines TRBV6-6 with TRBJ2-7, with 10 bases aligning to TRBD1. Germline assignment: CDR1 MNHNY and CDR2 SVGAGI (reference sequence). CDR3 length: 16 residues. Trimming cost V 7 bases and J 3 bases; bases outside gene matches: 12.